This T cell receptor beta chain was captured by sequencing in a study of regulatory T cells in long-lasting Graves disease (dated by TCRdb to about 2021). Regarding the complete study: To count as having persistent Graves' disease, a patient had to have received antithyroid drug treatment for over 5 years with TSH receptor autoantibodies remaining persistently positive. Persistent Graves' disease patients were compared with newly diagnosed Graves' disease patients by peripheral blood TCR sequencing and RNA sequencing. The study took place in China and was registered as a clinical trial. A total of roughly 33 samples were covered by TCR sequencing, comprising around 13 persistent and around 20 newly diagnosed Graves' disease patients. In the clinical cohort, patients with persistent Graves' disease had used antithyroid drugs for an average of about 9.3 years. What the work shows at the level of the full study, not this receptor alone: Only peripheral blood was studied, because thyroid tissue, the primary lesion, was inaccessible. The small sample size was acknowledged by the authors as a limitation that may reduce accuracy. Compared with newly diagnosed patients, persistent Graves' disease patients had lower TCR Shannon entropy and fewer highly expanded clones, which suggests clonal expansion. TRBV28, TRBJ1-2 and TRBJ2-5 were preferentially used in persistent disease, while TRBV20-1 and TRBJ2-1 were favored in newly diagnosed disease. Sequencing and analysis were limited to the TCR beta chain. A larger number of public clonotypes was shared among persistent patients (about 2,700) than among newly diagnosed patients (around 890).

Library generation was performed with multiplex PCR. TCRdb names Illumina HiSeq 4000 as the instrument used. iRepertoire HTBI primers and Arm-PCR amplification of CDR3 regions were used to construct TCR beta libraries. PCR products were gel purified before sequencing. In the original analysis: Across samples, roughly 60 TRBV and 13 to 15 TRBJ segments were identified and used for gene usage analysis of CDR3 amino acid clonotypes. Filtered high-quality paired reads were merged into contigs using COPE and FqMerger. BLAST was used to align contigs to the IMGT TRBV, TRBD and TRBJ reference genes, and CDR3 was defined following IMGT. Clonotypes above 0.1% frequency were classified as highly expanded clones. Shannon entropy served as the measure of repertoire diversity, while the Gini coefficient captured V-J evenness. Clonotypes shared by more than one individual were considered public. Using fastp at Q25 and MiXCR, TCRdb reprocessed the public reads and kept productive beta chains. Records with the same CDR3 protein are collapsed into one entry carrying the most frequent genes and DNA. Clone size and V and J calls follow TCRdb, not the original study. This sample comprises about 470,000 distinct CDR3 sequences, around a fifth of them detected only once. Roughly 7.7% of the sample belongs to the ten largest clones.

This clonotype was observed a handful of times. This receptor's antigen is unknown. This may come from a read error, since a much larger clone is one base off. The meaning of the sample's time point label: persistent/refractory GD, antithyroid drugs over 5 years with positive TRAb. For both TCR sequencing and RNA sequencing, RNA was extracted from PBMCs using TRIzol. Graves' disease was diagnosed according to American Thyroid Association guidelines. The patients came from an endocrinology department in Xi'an, China. Each patient gave 7.5 to 10 milliliters of peripheral blood, collected in an EDTA anticoagulant tube. Ficoll Paque Plus density gradient separation was used to isolate PBMCs, and no further T cell sorting was performed. An Agilent 2100 Bioanalyzer and agarose gel were used to check RNA quality, while a NanoDrop 2000 measured RNA concentration. From the cysteine through the phenylalanine, the CDR3 covers 18 amino acids. Here the CDR3 DNA is all that survives: 54 bases in frame from base 1. Cut back by 5 bases and 1 base, the V and J ends lie 23 bases apart.

The receptor was derived from a female donor with Graves disease. Sequenced here: peripheral blood mononuclear cells (PBMCs), sampled when the disease was refractory, from a patient treated with antithyroid drugs. The sequence joins TRBV12-3 or TRBV12-4 to TRBJ1-1; tentative D gene TRBD1, with 6 bases matching. The DNA reads TGTGCCAGCAGTGCCGGCCGTTTAGTGACAGGAAGGAACACTGAAGCTTTCTTT. This encodes CASSAGRLVTGRNTEAFF.